One and the same sample provided the 8 T cell receptor beta chains below, sequenced in a study of T-cell reconstitution after alpha-beta-depleted transplantation in children. Unique molecular identifiers were incorporated during preparation of the TCRbeta library. TCRdb analysed the PCR reads with MiXCR anew, one entry per CDR3 protein. Of 200,000 to 300,000 distinct CDR3 sequences detected, around 7.5% appear once; the ten largest clones hold approximately 6%. The sequencing here drew on PBMCs, mostly from graft donor cells, taken 180 days after TCRalphabeta/CD19-depleted stem cell transplant. The receptors were sampled from a male patient aged 10-17 years who had a stem cell transplant for acute lymphoblastic leukemia, so the T cells may come from the graft donor.

This clonotype was seen ten or more times. The chain carries TRBV5-1 and TRBJ2-1; D possibly corresponds to TRBD1 (6 bases). Trimming cost V 5 bases and J 1 base, with 10 bases left between them. From germline, CDR1 is SGHRS and CDR2 YFSETQ. CDR3 length equals 14 residues. The CDR3 spells CASSPGVSYNEQFF. CDR3 coding DNA: TGCGCCAGCAGTCCAGGGGTTTCCTACAATGAGCAGTTCTTC.

Ten or more counts support this clonotype. The chain couples TRBV7-2 to TRBJ2-3; TRBD2 matches 8 bases. Per the germline V gene, CDR1 is SGHTA and CDR2 is FQGNSA. CDR3 length: 19 amino acids. Trimming cost V 4 bases and J 2 bases; bases outside gene matches: 17. The CDR3 sequence is CASSYRPFLVGGVTDTQYF. DNA for the CDR3: TGTGCCAGCAGCTACCGGCCTTTTCTGGTCGGGGGGGTCACAGATACGCAGTATTTT.

This clonotype was detected ten times or more. V and J are TRBV12-3 or TRBV12-4 and TRBJ2-3, with D maybe TRBD2 (7 bases). V shed 3 bases and J shed 2 bases, with 15 bases lying between them. The CDR3 extends over 16 amino acids. The CDR3 DNA is TGTGCCAGCAGTTTTTGGCGGGGGCCAGACACAGATACGCAGTATTTT. Its translation: CASSFWRGPDTDTQYF.

The V gene is TRBV11-3, the J gene TRBJ2-3; tentative D call: TRBD1 (5 bases). The V and J ends lost 5 bases and 7 bases respectively, with 13 bases between them. CDR1 SGHNT and CDR2 YENEEA come from the germline V gene. This CDR3 has 13 residues. CDR3 DNA sequence: TGTGCCAGCAGCACCGCAGGGTCACATACGCAGTATTTT. This gives the protein CASSTAGSHTQYF.

This clonotype was seen at least ten times. The chain combines TRBV6-1 with TRBJ2-1; the match to TRBD2 covers 8 bases. The CDR3 runs 19 residues. Trimming removed 1 base from V and 9 bases from J; junction bases left unmatched: 20. CDR1 is MNHNS, CDR2 SASEGT, per germline. DNA for the CDR3: TGTGCCAGCAGTGAAGAGGTCCTCTTCACCGGGACTAGAGAGATTGAGCAGTTCTTC. Protein product: CASSEEVLFTGTREIEQFF.

The chain joins TRBV27 to TRBJ2-1, with no clear D. Germline CDR1 MNHEY, CDR2 SMNVEV (reference sequence). This CDR3 contains 11 residues. Deletions cut 5 bases from V and 6 bases from J, with 5 bases between. The CDR3 DNA follows: TGTGCCAGCAGTGTCTTCAATGAGCAGTTCTTC. Its protein product is CASSVFNEQFF.

V gene TRBV9 combines with J gene TRBJ2-5; D gene unclear. This CDR3 contains 12 residues. Germline V CDR1 and CDR2: SGDLS, YYNGEE. Trimming stripped 0 bases from V and 4 bases from J, with 4 bases between. CDR3 amino acids: CASSVAGETQYF. The CDR3 DNA is TGTGCCAGCAGCGTAGCAGGAGAGACCCAGTACTTC.

Written as DNA, the CDR3 is TGCGCCAGCAGCTTGGGTGGGGGGGGTACCTACGAGCAGTACTTC. This gives the protein CASSLGGGGTYEQYF. The chain recombines TRBV5-1 with TRBJ2-7; TRBD2 matches 7 bases. Germline V gene lookup returns CDR1 SGHRS and CDR2 YFSETQ. V was pared by 0 bases and J by 2 bases, with 5 bases of the junction left unmatched. CDR3 size: 15 residues.